This T cell receptor (beta chain) was found in a study of OX40 agonist ivuxolimab in advanced cancers. As for the study in general: There were three patients with partial responses, one having hepatocellular carcinoma and two cutaneous melanoma.

Patients were ineligible given autoimmune disease history or systemic immunosuppression. This CDR3 comprises 14 residues. Germline V gene sequence: CDR1 MGHRA, CDR2 YSYEKL. With 6 bases clipped from V and 2 bases from J, the junction kept 5 bases outside the gene matches. Sequencing used immunoSEQ multiplex PCR; TCRdb keeps in-frame clones, though not all of them. The table has roughly 120,000 clones, approximately 89% seen once. Turning to this clone: No antigen is known for it.

Study findings and constraints: Expanded clones were, on average, more numerous among CD8+ T cells than CD4+.

The gene calls are TRBV4-1 and TRBJ2-3; TRBD2 aligns across 7 bases. The source material was CD4+ or CD8+ T cells sorted from blood, sampled in a trial of the OX40 agonist ivuxolimab. The clonotype originates from an adult with an advanced solid tumor such as melanoma, head and neck, liver or kidney cancer. Written as DNA, the CDR3 is TGCGCCAGCAGTAAGCGGGATGCCACAGATACGCAGTATTTT. Encoded protein: CASSKRDATDTQYF.